Below, 12 T cell receptor beta chains from the same sample are listed, as sequenced in a study of technical replicates of blood from a few donors (dated by TCRdb to 2016 to 2017). The library was generated by the immunoSEQ multiplex PCR assay. Here the immuneACCESS table is served through TCRdb, limited to in-frame sequences with V and J called. Missing clones are a known gap in these copies; in checked studies unresolved V genes cover under half, and the rest lacks a known reason. The sample table records some 79,000 clones; more than 85% of these occur just once. The ten most abundant clones make up 0.3% to 0.5% of the sample. Specimen: T cells isolated from PBMCs. The receptors were sampled from a human donor in good health. Some clones in this sample may be carry-over from other donors' samples.

The chain joins TRBV5-4 to TRBJ2-2; D ambiguous. Germline V gives CDR1 SGHNT, CDR2 YYREEE (reference sequence). This CDR3 has 14 amino acids. V was shortened by 0 bases and J by 6 bases, with 9 bases between the two germline ends. The chain's CDR3 is CASSLGLAAGELFF. Written as DNA, the CDR3 is TGTGCCAGCAGCTTGGGGCTTGCTGCCGGGGAGCTGTTTTTT.

The chain couples TRBV5-1 to TRBJ1-2; no firm D call. Germline loops: CDR1 SGHRS, CDR2 YFSETQ. V was cut by 0 bases and J by 8 bases, with 8 bases left in between. The CDR3 covers 12 residues. The CDR3 coding sequence is TGCGCCAGCAGCTTGGGAGGAAAGGGCTACACCTTC. Translating gives CASSLGGKGYTF.

For the CDR3, the DNA is TGTGCCAGTAGTCCTAGGACTGTCTCCTCCTTAGGGTCCGAGCAGTACTTC. This gives the protein CASSPRTVSSLGSEQYF. The chain is built from TRBV19 and TRBJ2-7; D is possibly TRBD2 (5 bases). The CDR3 sequence is 17 residues long. V was trimmed by 5 bases and J by 6 bases, leaving 26 bases between them. Germline assignment: CDR1 LNHDA and CDR2 SQIVND (reference sequence).

The V and J genes are TRBV6-1 and TRBJ2-2; 7 positions match TRBD2. CDR1 MNHNS and CDR2 SASEGT come from the germline V gene. This CDR3 region has 14 residues. Trimming cost V 6 bases and J 4 bases; bases outside gene matches: 5. The CDR3 region has the DNA TGTGCCAGCAGCTCCGGGACTACCACCGGGGAGCTGTTTTTT. It specifies CASSSGTTTGELFF.

The chain employs TRBV9 and TRBJ2-7; TRBD1 aligns across 12 bases. The CDR3 runs to 16 residues. The germline CDR1 and CDR2 sequences are SGDLS and YYNGEE. Trimming took 4 bases from V and 4 from J; bases not matched to a gene: 9. The chain's CDR3 is CASSNHRDRGHYEQYF. The CDR3 region has the DNA TGTGCCAGCAGCAACCACCGGGACAGGGGGCATTACGAGCAGTACTTC.

As concerns this clone: Other nucleotide sequences from this sample produce the same CDR3. The V call is TRBV5-4, the J call TRBJ2-7, with D perhaps matching TRBD2 (6 bases). V lost 2 bases to trimming and J lost 1 base, with 7 bases between them. From germline, CDR1 is SGHNT and CDR2 YYREEE (reference sequence). The CDR3 extends over 13 amino acids. Written as DNA, the CDR3 is TGTGCCAGCAGCTTCGGGACTTCCTACGAGCAGTACTTC. As protein: CASSFGTSYEQYF.

The V and J genes are TRBV9 and TRBJ2-7; TRBD2 aligns across 7 bases. The CDR3 contains 12 residues. Germline V gene lookup returns CDR1 SGDLS and CDR2 YYNGEE. The V segment lost 6 bases and the J segment 5 bases; nucleotides outside the gene matches: 5. In DNA form, the CDR3 reads TGTGCCAGCAAAGGGGAGGGCAACGAGCAGTACTTC. It yields the protein CASKGEGNEQYF. The whole variable domain, filled in from reference TRBV9 and TRBJ2-7, reads DSGVTQTPKHLITATGQRVTLRCSPRSGDLSVYWYQQSLDQGLQFLIQYYNGEERAKGNILERFSAQQFPDLHSELNLSSLELGDSALYFCASKGEGNEQYFGPGTRLTVT.

This clone was seen a few times. The V gene is TRBV4-1, the J gene TRBJ2-2; 7 bases align to TRBD1. This CDR3 region has 16 residues. The germline CDR1 and CDR2 sequences are MGHRA and YSYEKL. Trimming cost V 3 bases and J 7 bases; bases outside gene matches: 11. CDR3 in amino acids: CASSQGQGVRFGELFF. In nucleotides, the CDR3 is TGCGCCAGCAGCCAGGGCCAGGGGGTCCGGTTCGGGGAGCTGTTTTTT.

The CDR3 loop is CASSAGAGQPQHF. The CDR3 nucleotides are TGCGCCAGCTCTGCGGGGGCAGGGCAGCCCCAGCATTTT. The chain links TRBV10-1 to TRBJ1-5; tentative D call: TRBD1 (6 bases). CDR1 WNHNN and CDR2 SYGVQD come from the germline V gene (reference sequence). The CDR3 loop spans 13 amino acids. The V end was cut by 8 bases, the J end by 7 bases, with 15 bases between.

The chain employs TRBV12-5 and TRBJ2-3; 8 positions agree with TRBD1. Germline V gives CDR1 LGHNT, CDR2 FRNRAP. The CDR3 is 15 amino acids. V lost 3 bases and J lost 5; bases outside the gene matches: 7. The CDR3 reads CASGLWQGAKDTQYF. CDR3 DNA sequence: TGTGCTAGTGGTTTATGGCAGGGGGCTAAAGATACGCAGTATTTT.

The chain couples TRBV18 to TRBJ1-1; the D gene is possibly TRBD1 (6 bases). This CDR3 contains 15 residues. The germline CDR1 and CDR2 sequences are KGHSH and LQKENI. V dropped 4 bases and J dropped 5 bases, with 17 bases sitting between them. CDR3: CASSLGGRGQTEAFF. For the CDR3, the DNA is TGTGCCAGCTCACTAGGAGGCAGGGGTCAAACTGAAGCTTTCTTT.

The chain combines TRBV5-1 with TRBJ2-3, with TRBD2 as a possible D gene (6 bases). Germline assignment: CDR1 SGHRS and CDR2 YFSETQ. The CDR3 runs to 14 residues. The V end was cut by 1 base, the J end by 2 bases, with 8 bases between. CDR3 in amino acids: CASSLSRDTDTQYF. The CDR3 nucleotides read TGCGCCAGCAGCTTGTCGCGGGACACAGATACGCAGTATTTT.